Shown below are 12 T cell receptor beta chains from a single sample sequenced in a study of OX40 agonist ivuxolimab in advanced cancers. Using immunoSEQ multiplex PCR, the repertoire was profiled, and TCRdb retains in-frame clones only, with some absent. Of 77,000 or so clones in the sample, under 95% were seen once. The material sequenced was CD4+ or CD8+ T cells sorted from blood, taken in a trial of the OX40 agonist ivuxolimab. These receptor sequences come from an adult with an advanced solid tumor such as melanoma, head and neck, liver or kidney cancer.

The chain's CDR3 is CASSVGALGNNEQFF. CDR3 DNA sequence: TGTGCCAGCAGCGTAGGGGCCCTGGGCAACAATGAGCAGTTCTTC. The rearrangement joins TRBV9 to TRBJ2-1, with D unresolved. Trimming took 0 bases from V and 5 from J, leaving 12 bases between them. CDR3 size: 15 residues. CDR1 is SGDLS and CDR2 is YYNGEE in the germline V gene.

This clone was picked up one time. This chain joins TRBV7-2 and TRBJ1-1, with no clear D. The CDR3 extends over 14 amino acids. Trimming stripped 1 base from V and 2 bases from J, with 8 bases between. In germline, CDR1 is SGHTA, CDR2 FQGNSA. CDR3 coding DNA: TGTGCCAGCAGCTTAGGAGGAGCTAACACTGAAGCTTTCTTT. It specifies CASSLGGANTEAFF.

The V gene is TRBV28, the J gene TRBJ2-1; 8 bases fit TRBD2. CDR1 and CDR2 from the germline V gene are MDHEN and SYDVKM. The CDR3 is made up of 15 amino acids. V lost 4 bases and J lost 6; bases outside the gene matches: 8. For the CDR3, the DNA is TGTGCCAGCAGTTACGCGGGGGGAAAAGCCAATGAGCAGTTCTTC. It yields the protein CASSYAGGKANEQFF.

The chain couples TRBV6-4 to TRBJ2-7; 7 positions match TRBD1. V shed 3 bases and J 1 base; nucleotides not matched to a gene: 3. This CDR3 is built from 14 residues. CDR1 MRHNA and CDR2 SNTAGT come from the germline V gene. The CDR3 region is CASSEQGQSYEQYF. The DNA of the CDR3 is TGTGCCAGCAGTGAACAGGGGCAATCCTACGAGCAGTACTTC.

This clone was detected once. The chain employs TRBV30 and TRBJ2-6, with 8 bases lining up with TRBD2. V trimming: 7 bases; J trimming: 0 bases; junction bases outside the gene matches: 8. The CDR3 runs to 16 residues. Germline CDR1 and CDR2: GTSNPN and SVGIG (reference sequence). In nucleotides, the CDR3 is TGTGCCTTGATTAGCGGGATTTACTCTGGGGCCAACGTCCTGACTTTC. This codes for CALISGIYSGANVLTF. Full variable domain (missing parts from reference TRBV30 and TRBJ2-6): SQTIHQWPATLVQPVGSPLSLECTVEGTSNPNLYWYRQAAGRGLQLLFYSVGIGQISSEVPQNLSASRPQDRQFILSSKKLLLSDSGFYLCALISGIYSGANVLTFGAGSRLTVL.

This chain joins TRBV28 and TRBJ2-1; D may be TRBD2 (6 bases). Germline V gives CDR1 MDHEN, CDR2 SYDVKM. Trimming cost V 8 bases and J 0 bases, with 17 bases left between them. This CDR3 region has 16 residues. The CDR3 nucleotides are TGTGCCAGCGGATCAGCTAGCGCGAGCTCCTACAATGAGCAGTTCTTC. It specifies CASGSASASSYNEQFF.

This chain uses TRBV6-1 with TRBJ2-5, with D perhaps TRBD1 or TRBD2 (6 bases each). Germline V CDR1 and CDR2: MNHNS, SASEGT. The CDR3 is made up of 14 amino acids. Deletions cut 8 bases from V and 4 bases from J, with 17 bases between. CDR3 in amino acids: CASDLRGVGETQYF. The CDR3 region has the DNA TGTGCCAGCGACCTGAGGGGGGTAGGAGAGACCCAGTACTTC.

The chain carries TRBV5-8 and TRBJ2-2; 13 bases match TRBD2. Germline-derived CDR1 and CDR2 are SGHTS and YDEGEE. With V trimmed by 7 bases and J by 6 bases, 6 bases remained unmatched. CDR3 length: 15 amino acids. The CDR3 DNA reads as TGTGCCAGCTTCTGGACTAGCGGGAGTTCCGGGGAGCTGTTTTTT. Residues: CASFWTSGSSGELFF.

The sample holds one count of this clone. The CDR3 coding sequence is TGTGCCAGCAGCCAGGGAGCGGGGACTAGCACAGATACGCAGTATTTT. Its translation is CASSQGAGTSTDTQYF. The chain joins TRBV4-2 to TRBJ2-3; 7 bases align to TRBD2. The J segment lost 0 bases and the V segment lost 3 bases, leaving 6 bases of the junction unmatched. Germline loops: CDR1 LGHNA, CDR2 YNFKEQ. The CDR3 is made up of 16 amino acids.

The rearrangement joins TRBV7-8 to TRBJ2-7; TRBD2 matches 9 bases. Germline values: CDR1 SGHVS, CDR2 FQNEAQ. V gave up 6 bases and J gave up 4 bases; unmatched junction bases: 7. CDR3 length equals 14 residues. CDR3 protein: CASRIAGVGYEQYF. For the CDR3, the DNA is TGTGCCAGCAGGATAGCGGGGGTTGGATACGAGCAGTACTTC.

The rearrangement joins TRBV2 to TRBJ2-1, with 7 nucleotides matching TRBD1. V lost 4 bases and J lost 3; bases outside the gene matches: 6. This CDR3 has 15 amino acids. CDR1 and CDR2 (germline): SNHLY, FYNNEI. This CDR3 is CASSADRSDYNEQFF. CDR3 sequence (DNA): TGTGCCAGCAGTGCGGACAGGAGTGACTACAATGAGCAGTTCTTC.

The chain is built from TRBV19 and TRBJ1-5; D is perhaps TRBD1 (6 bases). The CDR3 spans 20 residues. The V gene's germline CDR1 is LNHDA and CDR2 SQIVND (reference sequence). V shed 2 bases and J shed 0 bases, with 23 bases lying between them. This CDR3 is CASSISPIPTGAISNQPQHF. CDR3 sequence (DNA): TGTGCCAGTAGTATATCGCCCATACCTACGGGGGCCATTAGCAATCAGCCCCAGCATTTT.